Listed here are 21 T cell receptor beta chains from one sample, sequenced in a study of T cell repertoires in cytomegalovirus infection. TCRdb processed the reads anew with MiXCR; each CDR3 protein has one entry. The sample contains around 530,000 distinct CDR3 sequences, 26% of which appear only once. Sequenced material: PBMCs. The receptors here all came from a human donor in good health (CMV status not recorded). Some clones in this sample may be carry-over from other donors' samples.

The rearrangement uses TRBV14 and TRBJ2-7; D not resolved. The germline gives CDR1 SGHDN, CDR2 FVKESK. CDR3 length equals 13 residues. The V and J ends lost 0 bases and 3 bases respectively, with 6 bases between them. The CDR3, as DNA: TGTGCCAGCAGCCAAGAACGGTACTACGAGCAGTACGTC. Protein sequence: CASSQERYYEQYV.

The chain is built from TRBV20-1 and TRBJ2-3; 13 positions agree with TRBD2. The CDR3 extends over 16 amino acids. Per the germline V gene, CDR1 is DFQATT and CDR2 is SNEGSKA (reference sequence). Trimming cost V 5 bases and J 3 bases; bases outside gene matches: 8. The CDR3 here is CSAGGLAGVRTDTQYF. CDR3 DNA sequence: TGCAGTGCTGGAGGACTAGCGGGAGTGAGGACAGATACGCAGTATTTT.

The sample holds many counts of this clonotype. The V and J genes are TRBV6-5 and TRBJ1-5, with 10 bases matching TRBD1. Per germline, CDR1 MNHEY and CDR2 SVGAGI. The V and J ends lost 4 bases and 6 bases, in that order; junction bases with no gene match: 12. The CDR3 consists of 17 residues. CDR3 sequence reads: CASSSRQGQGGLQPQHF. DNA of the CDR3: TGTGCCAGCAGTTCCAGACAAGGACAGGGGGGACTTCAGCCCCAGCATTTT.

The sample holds a few counts of this clonotype. V and J are TRBV6-2 or TRBV6-3 and TRBJ2-3; 11 bases map to TRBD2. The CDR3 is made up of 17 amino acids. After removal of 6 bases from V and 3 bases from J, the junction contained 11 bases not matched to a gene. Germline V gene lookup returns CDR1 MNHEY and CDR2 SVGEGT. The CDR3 is CASSEILAGGQTDTQYF. CDR3 nucleotide sequence: TGTGCCAGCAGCGAAATATTAGCGGGAGGGCAAACAGATACGCAGTATTTT.

Only a few counts were recorded for this clonotype. The V call is TRBV6-4, the J call TRBJ1-4; D unclear. This CDR3 is built from 13 residues. The V end was cut by 9 bases, the J end by 3 bases, with 11 bases between. Germline V gene lookup returns CDR1 MRHNA and CDR2 SNTAGT. The CDR3 DNA reads TGTGCCAGGACCGATGGAGCTAATGAAAAACTGTTTTTT. This gives the protein CARTDGANEKLFF.

This chain joins TRBV20-1 and TRBJ2-7, with D unresolved. Germline V gene sequence: CDR1 DFQATT, CDR2 SNEGSKA (reference sequence). CDR3 size: 11 residues. V shed 5 bases and J shed 4 bases, with 9 bases lying between them. CDR3 residues: CSASDGYEQYV. The CDR3 DNA sequence: TGCAGTGCTTCGGACGGGTACGAGCAGTACGTC.

This clonotype was counted a single time. The V gene is TRBV11-2, the J gene TRBJ2-1, with 10 bases lining up with TRBD2. This CDR3 is 14 amino acids long. The ends lost 4 bases at V and 12 bases at J; junction bases unmatched: 9. Germline V gene data show CDR1 as SGHAT and CDR2 as FQNNGV. CDR3: CASSSPAGGLGQFF. Written as DNA, the CDR3 is TGTGCCAGCAGCTCCCCAGCGGGAGGGCTGGGGCAGTTCTTC.

This clonotype was seen only a few times. The rearrangement uses TRBV25-1 and TRBJ1-2; TRBD1 might be the D (5 bases). Germline CDR1 reads MGHDK; CDR2 reads SYGVNS. The CDR3 length is 13 residues. Trimming removed 2 bases from V and 4 bases from J, with 8 bases in between. CDR3 coding DNA: TGTGCCAGCAGTGAACAGGGTTCCTATGGCTACACCTTC. Amino acids: CASSEQGSYGYTF.

This clonotype was counted between two and nine times. The V call is TRBV12-3 or TRBV12-4, the J call TRBJ2-1; 15 bases align to TRBD2. This CDR3 comprises 17 residues. With 5 bases clipped from V and 7 bases from J, the junction kept 9 bases outside the gene matches. The CDR3 spells CASSPRTSGRAGNEQFF. CDR3 coding DNA: TGTGCCAGCAGTCCGCGGACTAGCGGGAGGGCTGGGAATGAGCAGTTCTTC.

The rearrangement links TRBV7-2 to TRBJ2-7; the D gene is possibly TRBD2 (6 bases). CDR1 and CDR2 from the germline V gene are SGHTA and FQGNSA. The CDR3 covers 14 residues. V shed 1 base and J shed 6 bases, with 13 bases lying between them. The CDR3 sequence: CASSLGAGTSEQYV. The CDR3 nucleotides read TGTGCCAGCAGCTTAGGGGCGGGAACTAGCGAGCAGTACGTC.

This clonotype showed up many times. V and J are TRBV7-8 and TRBJ1-5; D gene uncertain. The V end was cut by 4 bases, the J end by 7 bases, with 17 bases between. CDR3 length: 15 amino acids. Germline assignment: CDR1 SGHVS and CDR2 FQNEAQ. The CDR3 nucleotides are TGTGCCAGCAGCTCCCTGTTACTTTTGGGCCAGCCCCAGCATTTT. It codes for CASSSLLLLGQPQHF.

Only one count was recorded for this clonotype. The chain couples TRBV13 to TRBJ2-7; the match to TRBD1 covers 8 bases. Per germline, CDR1 PRHDT and CDR2 FYEKMQ (reference sequence). V was pared by 5 bases and J by 2 bases, with 11 bases of the junction left unmatched. The CDR3 is made up of 16 amino acids. Here the CDR3 DNA reads TGTGCCAGCAGCCAGTCCGGACAGGGTATAACCTACGAGCAGTACTTC. It encodes CASSQSGQGITYEQYF.

The chain employs TRBV25-1 and TRBJ2-7; D is uncertain. The V and J ends lost 3 bases and 3 bases respectively, with 15 bases between them. The CDR3 totals 15 residues. Germline CDR1 MGHDK, CDR2 SYGVNS. CDR3 coding DNA: TGTGCCAGCAGTGATACAAGTCGCCATTACTACGAGCAGTACTTC. It codes for CASSDTSRHYYEQYF.

The V gene is TRBV9, the J gene TRBJ2-4; TRBD2 is a possible D gene (6 bases). Germline V CDR1 and CDR2: SGDLS, YYNGEE. This CDR3 contains 13 residues. V dropped 3 bases and J dropped 8 bases, with 12 bases sitting between them. The CDR3 protein is CASSGEDWDIQYF. The CDR3, as DNA: TGTGCCAGCAGCGGGGAGGACTGGGACATTCAGTACTTC.

This clonotype was observed a handful of times. J is TRBJ2-2 and V is TRBV12-3 or TRBV12-4, with D possibly being TRBD1 or TRBD2 (5 bases each). Trimming shortened V by 7 bases and J by 4 bases, and 16 bases separated the two germline ends. This CDR3 is 15 amino acids long. The CDR3 DNA reads as TGTGCCAGCACCTCGACGGGGACCGTCACCGGGGAGCTGTTTTTT. This encodes CASTSTGTVTGELFF.

The gene calls are TRBV20-1 and TRBJ2-3; perhaps D is TRBD1 or TRBD2 (5 bases each). V shed 4 bases and J shed 0 bases, with 14 bases lying between them. There are 15 residues in the CDR3. Germline V gives CDR1 DFQATT, CDR2 SNEGSKA (reference sequence). CDR3 bases: TGCAGTGCTACCGGGACGGAGTCAAGCACAGATACGCAGTATTTT. As protein: CSATGTESSTDTQYF.

This rearrangement joins TRBV25-1 to TRBJ2-1; 14 bases align to TRBD2. The V gene end was trimmed by 3 bases and the J gene end by 7 bases; junction bases not matched to a gene: 17. Germline CDR1 is MGHDK and CDR2 is SYGVNS. The CDR3 runs 20 residues. This CDR3 is CASSDNPGLAGDLGWNEQFF. The CDR3 coding sequence is TGTGCCAGCAGTGACAACCCGGGACTAGCGGGAGATCTAGGGTGGAATGAGCAGTTCTTC.

This clonotype was observed a handful of times. The chain joins TRBV7-2 to TRBJ1-1; D might be TRBD1 (5 bases). This CDR3 spans 15 amino acids. Trimming pared 6 bases from V and 0 bases from J, leaving 14 bases between. Per germline, CDR1 SGHTA and CDR2 FQGNSA. The CDR3 bases are TGTGCCAGCAGACCTGGGGACCTGATGAACACTGAAGCTTTCTTT. This translates into CASRPGDLMNTEAFF. The full variable domain, completed using reference TRBV7-2 and TRBJ1-1, is GAGVSQSPSNKVTEKGKDVELRCDPISGHTALYWYRQSLGQGLEFLIYFQGNSAPDKSGLPSDRFSAERTGGSVSTLTIQRTQQEDSAVYLCASRPGDLMNTEAFFGQGTRLTVV.

This clonotype was recorded a few times. The gene calls are TRBV15 and TRBJ2-5, with TRBD2 as a possible D gene (5 bases). Trimming removed 1 base at V and 2 bases at J, with 8 bases between. Germline V gives CDR1 LNHNV, CDR2 YYDKDF (reference sequence). The CDR3 is 14 amino acids. CDR3 in amino acids: CATSRAGGQETQYF. CDR3 in DNA: TGTGCCACCAGCAGAGCTGGCGGGCAAGAGACCCAGTACTTC.

This clonotype was seen a few times. The genes are TRBV6-6 and TRBJ2-7; TRBD1 agrees at 7 bases. CDR1 MNHNY and CDR2 SVGAGI come from the germline V gene (reference sequence). V lost 5 bases and J lost 2; bases outside the gene matches: 6. This CDR3 comprises 14 residues. For the CDR3, the DNA is TGTGCCAGCAGTGTGGACAGGAGGACCTACGAGCAGTACTTC. It codes for CASSVDRRTYEQYF.

This clonotype was counted a single time. The rearrangement uses TRBV12-3 or TRBV12-4 and TRBJ2-5, with D uncertain. The CDR3 has 14 amino acids. V lost 3 bases, J lost 1 base, and 9 bases lay in between. CDR3 nucleotides: TGTGCCAGCAGTTTCCACGGGTCCCAAGAGACCCAGTACTTC. Translated, it gives CASSFHGSQETQYF.